These T cell receptor beta chains were read from a single sample in a study of T cell responses to AZD1222 COVID-19 vaccine. Sequencing was performed with immunoSEQ multiplex PCR; in TCRdb, only in-frame clones are kept and a portion is missing. The sample yields about 120,000 clones, 91% seen once. This sample comprised peripheral blood, obtained on day 0 of AZD1222 vaccination. These receptors were obtained from an adult in good health. Each CDR3 is given with its conserved first and last residue. D genes are given only for firm matches. Clone size is stated in some rows and not others, as once, few, many or a class when expanded.

TRBJ2-1,.,TRBV7-3,.,TGTGCCAGCAGCTTATCCCGGGCCCCAGGGGGGAATGAGCAGTTCTTC,CASSLSRAPGGNEQFF
TRBJ2-7,.,TRBV5-8,.,TGTGCCAGCAGCTTGGACTACCGGGACACAAGCTCCTACGAGCAGTACTTC,CASSLDYRDTSSYEQYF
TRBJ1-1,.,TRBV9,.,TGTGCCAGCAGCCTATGGGCAGGACCGGCCACTGAAGCTTTCTTT,CASSLWAGPATEAFF
TRBJ2-3,TRBD1,TRBV5-1,.,TGCGCCAGCAGCTCCGGGACAGGGGTGGCAGATACGCAGTATTTT,CASSSGTGVADTQYF
TRBJ2-5,.,TRBV5-1,.,TGCGCCAGCAGCGTCGGACAGAAAAGGGAGACCCAGTACTTC,CASSVGQKRETQYF
TRBJ1-4,TRBD1,TRBV5-1,few,TGCGCCAGCAGCTTGGGACCGGACAGGGCGGAAAAACTGTTTTTT,CASSLGPDRAEKLFF
TRBJ1-1,.,TRBV29-1,.,TGCAGCGCCGGGATTGAAGCTTTCTTT,CSAGIEAFF
TRBJ1-1,.,TRBV6-1,.,TGTGCCAGCAGTGATACCACAGGGTACACTGAAGCTTTCTTT,CASSDTTGYTEAFF
TRBJ1-2,.,TRBV19,.,TGTGCCAGTAGACTCGTCCCAGGGTATGGCTACACCTTC,CASRLVPGYGYTF
TRBJ2-5,.,TRBV6-5,.,TGTGCCAGCAGTTCTGAGAGACGGGAGACCCAGTACTTC,CASSSERRETQYF
TRBJ1-1,.,TRBV12-3/TRBV12-4,.,TGTGCCAGCAGTTTTACGCGTCCTACTGAAGCTTTCTTT,CASSFTRPTEAFF
TRBJ2-1,.,TRBV7-8,.,TGTGCCAGCAGCTTAGCGGCGGGCAGATACAATGAGCAGTTCTTC,CASSLAAGRYNEQFF
TRBJ2-5,.,TRBV11-3,.,TGTGCCAGCAATCACCGTTGTGTAGGCCGACAAGAGACCCAGTACTTC,CASNHRCVGRQETQYF
TRBJ2-1,.,TRBV6-1,.,TGTGCCAGCAGTGAGACGAACAGCCAGTACAATGAGCAGTTCTTC,CASSETNSQYNEQFF
TRBJ1-6,.,TRBV3-1/TRBV3-2,.,TGTGCCAGCAGCCACGAGGGGGGCACTGCGCTCTTT,CASSHEGGTALF
TRBJ2-2,.,TRBV6-4,.,TGTGCCAGCAGCCCTGAGCCCCCGACGAGCAGCTTTCCCGGGGAGCTGTTTTTT,CASSPEPPTSSFPGELFF
TRBJ1-5,.,TRBV27,.,TGTGCCAGCAGTTCACTAGGCTTTCCGATTCAGCCCCAGCATTTT,CASSSLGFPIQPQHF
TRBJ1-3,.,TRBV9,.,TGTGCCAGCAGCGTAGCTAAGGCTGGAAACACCATATATTTT,CASSVAKAGNTIYF
TRBJ1-2,TRBD1,TRBV5-4,once,TGTGCCAGCAGCTCGCCCCGGTTGGACAGGGTGGAGGACTACACCTTC,CASSSPRLDRVEDYTF
TRBJ1-5,TRBD1,TRBV18,.,TGTGCCAGCTCACCCACCCGATTAGACAGGGGACAGCCCCAGCATTTT,CASSPTRLDRGQPQHF